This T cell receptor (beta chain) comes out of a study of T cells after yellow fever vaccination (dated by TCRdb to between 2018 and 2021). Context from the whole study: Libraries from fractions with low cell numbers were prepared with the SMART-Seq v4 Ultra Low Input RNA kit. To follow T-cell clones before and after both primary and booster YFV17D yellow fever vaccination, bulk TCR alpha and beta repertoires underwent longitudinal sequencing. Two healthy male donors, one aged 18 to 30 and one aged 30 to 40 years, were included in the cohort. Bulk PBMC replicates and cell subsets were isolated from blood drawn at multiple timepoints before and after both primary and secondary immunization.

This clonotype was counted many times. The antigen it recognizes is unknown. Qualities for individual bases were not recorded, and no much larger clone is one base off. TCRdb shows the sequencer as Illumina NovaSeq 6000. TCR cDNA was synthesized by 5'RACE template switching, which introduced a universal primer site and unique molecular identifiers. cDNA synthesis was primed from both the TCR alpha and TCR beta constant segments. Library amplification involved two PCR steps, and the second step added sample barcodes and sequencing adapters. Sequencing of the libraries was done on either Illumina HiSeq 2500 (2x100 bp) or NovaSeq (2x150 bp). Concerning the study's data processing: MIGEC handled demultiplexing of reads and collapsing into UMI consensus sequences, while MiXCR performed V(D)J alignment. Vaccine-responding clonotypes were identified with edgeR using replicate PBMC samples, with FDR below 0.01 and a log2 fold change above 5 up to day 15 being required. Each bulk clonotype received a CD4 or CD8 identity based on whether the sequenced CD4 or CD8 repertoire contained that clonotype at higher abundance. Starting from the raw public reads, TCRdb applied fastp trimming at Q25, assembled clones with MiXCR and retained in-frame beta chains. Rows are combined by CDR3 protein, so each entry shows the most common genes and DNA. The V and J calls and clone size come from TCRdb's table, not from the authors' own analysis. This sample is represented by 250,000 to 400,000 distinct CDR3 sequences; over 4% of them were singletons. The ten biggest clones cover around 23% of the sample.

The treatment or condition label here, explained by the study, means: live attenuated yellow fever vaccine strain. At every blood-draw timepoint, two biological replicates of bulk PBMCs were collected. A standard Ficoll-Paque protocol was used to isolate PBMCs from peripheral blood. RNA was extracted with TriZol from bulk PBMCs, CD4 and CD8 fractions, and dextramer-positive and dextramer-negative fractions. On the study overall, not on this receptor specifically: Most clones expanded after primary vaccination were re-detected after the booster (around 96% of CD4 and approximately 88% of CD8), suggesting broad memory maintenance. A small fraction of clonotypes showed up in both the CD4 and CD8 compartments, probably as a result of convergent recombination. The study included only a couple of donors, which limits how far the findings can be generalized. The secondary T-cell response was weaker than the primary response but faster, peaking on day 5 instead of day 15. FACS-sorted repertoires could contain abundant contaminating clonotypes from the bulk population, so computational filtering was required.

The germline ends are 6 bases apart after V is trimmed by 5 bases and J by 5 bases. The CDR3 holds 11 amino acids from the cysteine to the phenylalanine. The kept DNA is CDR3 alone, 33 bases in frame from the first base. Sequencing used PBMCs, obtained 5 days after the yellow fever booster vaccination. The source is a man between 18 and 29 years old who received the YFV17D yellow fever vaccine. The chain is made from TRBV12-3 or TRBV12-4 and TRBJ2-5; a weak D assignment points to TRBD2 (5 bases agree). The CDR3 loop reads CASSRGETQYF. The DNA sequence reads TGTGCCAGCAGTCGAGGGGAGACCCAGTACTTC.